This T cell receptor beta chain is from a study of coeliac disease. The study's findings and limits: Largely private TRB repertoires meant most sequences were sample-unique. Control samples showed higher TRB and TRG clonality than intraepithelial and lamina propria samples in active celiac disease.

A few counts support this clone. Antigen: not known. The germline V gene encodes CDR1 LGHNA and CDR2 YSLEER. Trimming pared 1 base from V and 6 bases from J, leaving 4 bases between. The CDR3 spans 12 residues. TCRdb's copy holds only in-frame clones and misses some; the assay was immunoSEQ multiplex PCR. The top ten hold around 10% of the sample, which has around 3,000 clones, around half seen once. V gene TRBV4-3 combines with J gene TRBJ2-1; the D is unclear. This TCR was recovered from a woman in her 70s with celiac disease. Sequencing used intraepithelial lymphocytes from the gut. The CDR3 loop is CASSQVANEQFF. The CDR3 DNA is TGCGCCAGCAGCCAAGTGGCCAATGAGCAGTTCTTC.